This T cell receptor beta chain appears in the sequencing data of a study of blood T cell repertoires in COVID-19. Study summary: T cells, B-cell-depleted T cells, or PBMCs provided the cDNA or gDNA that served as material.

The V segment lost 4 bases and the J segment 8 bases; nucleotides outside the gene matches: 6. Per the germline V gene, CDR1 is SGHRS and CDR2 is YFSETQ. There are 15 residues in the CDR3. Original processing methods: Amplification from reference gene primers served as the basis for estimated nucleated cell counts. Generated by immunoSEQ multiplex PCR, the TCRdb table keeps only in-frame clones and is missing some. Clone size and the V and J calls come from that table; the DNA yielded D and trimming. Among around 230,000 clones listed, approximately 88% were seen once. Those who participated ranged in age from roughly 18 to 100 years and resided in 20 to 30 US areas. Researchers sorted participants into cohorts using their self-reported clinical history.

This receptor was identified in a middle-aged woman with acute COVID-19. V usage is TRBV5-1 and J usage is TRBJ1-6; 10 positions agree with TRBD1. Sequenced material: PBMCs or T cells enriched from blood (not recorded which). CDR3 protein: CASSGGGQGHSPLHF. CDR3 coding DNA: TGCGCCAGCAGCGGAGGGGGACAGGGGCATTCACCCCTCCACTTT.